The clone carrying this TCR beta chain was seen at least ten times. The source of the sample is a study of Graves' ophthalmopathy and Graves' hyperthyroidism. RNA served as the template for amplifying TCR beta CDR3 regions. First-round RT-PCR relied on HTBI primers, and a second-round multiplex PCR came next. TCRdb reanalysed the multiplex PCR reads using MiXCR and keeps one entry per CDR3 protein. The sample yields some 400,000 distinct CDR3 sequences, about 18% seen once. The sample was peripheral blood. This TCR came from a woman under 30 with Graves' ophthalmopathy.

CDR3 nucleotide sequence: TGTGCCACCAGCAGAGGGACAGGTGTCTACACTGAAGCTTTCTTT. This sequence encodes CATSRGTGVYTEAFF. The V call is TRBV15, the J call TRBJ1-1; TRBD1 agrees at 7 bases. From germline, CDR1 is LNHNV and CDR2 YYDKDF (reference sequence). With 1 base clipped from V and 3 bases from J, the junction kept 5 bases outside the gene matches. CDR3 size: 15 residues.